This TCR beta chain is from a study of T-cell reconstitution after alpha-beta-depleted transplantation in children. Study outcomes and limitations: Expanded graft clones numbering several hundred reportedly gave rise to alpha-beta T cells about two months after transplant. Once a year had passed after transplant, T-cell counts and diversity came mostly from newly produced T cells.

The CDR3 covers 17 residues. V lost 0 bases, J lost 6 bases, and 11 bases stayed unmatched. Germline loops: CDR1 DFQATT, CDR2 SNEGSKA (reference sequence). Construction of the TCRbeta library involved unique molecular identifiers. MiXCR, run by TCRdb on the PCR reads, gives a single entry per CDR3 protein. The sample holds just over 200,000 distinct CDR3 sequences; 7.5% to 9.5% are singletons and the top ten take 35% to 45%. This clonotype was found a few times. Its antigen is still unknown. The chain is built from TRBV20-1 and TRBJ2-3; 11 bases line up with TRBD2. The sequence came from a male patient between 2 and 15 years old who had a stem cell transplant for acute myeloid leukemia, so the T cells may come from the graft donor. This material consisted of PBMCs, mostly from graft donor cells, taken 360 days after TCRalphabeta/CD19-depleted stem cell transplant. The CDR3 DNA follows: TGCAGTGCTAGAGATCTGTATAGCGGGGGGGGTGCGGATACGCAGTATTTT. Its translation is CSARDLYSGGGADTQYF.